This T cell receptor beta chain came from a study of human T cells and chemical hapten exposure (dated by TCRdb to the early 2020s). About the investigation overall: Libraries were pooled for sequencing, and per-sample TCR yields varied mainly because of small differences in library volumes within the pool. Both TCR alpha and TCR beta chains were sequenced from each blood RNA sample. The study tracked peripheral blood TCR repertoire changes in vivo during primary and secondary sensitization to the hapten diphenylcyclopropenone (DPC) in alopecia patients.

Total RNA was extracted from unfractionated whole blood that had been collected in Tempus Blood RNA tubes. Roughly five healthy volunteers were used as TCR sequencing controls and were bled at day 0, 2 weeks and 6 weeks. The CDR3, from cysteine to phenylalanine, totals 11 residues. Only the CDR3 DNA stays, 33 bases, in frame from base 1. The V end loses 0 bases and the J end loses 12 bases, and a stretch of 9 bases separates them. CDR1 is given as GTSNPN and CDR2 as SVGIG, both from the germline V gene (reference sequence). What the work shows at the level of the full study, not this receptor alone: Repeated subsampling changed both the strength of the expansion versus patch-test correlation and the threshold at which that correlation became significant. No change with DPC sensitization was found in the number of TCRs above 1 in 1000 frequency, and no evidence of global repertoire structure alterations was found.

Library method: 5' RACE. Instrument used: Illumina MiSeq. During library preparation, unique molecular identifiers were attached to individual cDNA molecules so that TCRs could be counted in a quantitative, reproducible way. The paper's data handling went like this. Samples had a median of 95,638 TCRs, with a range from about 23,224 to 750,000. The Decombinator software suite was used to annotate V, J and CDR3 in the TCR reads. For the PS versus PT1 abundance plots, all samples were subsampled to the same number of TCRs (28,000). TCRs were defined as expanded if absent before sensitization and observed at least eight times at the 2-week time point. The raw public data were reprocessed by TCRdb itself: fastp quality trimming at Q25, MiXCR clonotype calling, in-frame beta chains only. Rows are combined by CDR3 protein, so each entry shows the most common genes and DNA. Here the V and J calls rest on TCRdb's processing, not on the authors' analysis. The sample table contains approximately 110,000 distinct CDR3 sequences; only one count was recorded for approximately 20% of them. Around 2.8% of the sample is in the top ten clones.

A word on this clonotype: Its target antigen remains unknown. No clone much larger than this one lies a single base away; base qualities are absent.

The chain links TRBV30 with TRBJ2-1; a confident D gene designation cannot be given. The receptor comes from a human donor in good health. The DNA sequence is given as TGTGCCTGGAGTGTAGAGAGTGGGCAGTTCTTC. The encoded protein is CAWSVESGQFF.